The subject of this entry is one TCR beta chain. Its antigen is unidentified. This specimen belongs to a study of T cell responses to AZD1222 COVID-19 vaccine. Assay: immunoSEQ multiplex PCR; the TCRdb copy retains only in-frame clones and omits some. The table includes approximately 110,000 clones, under 90% detected once. Study-wide findings and caveats: Mostly white British, mostly female donors; authors suggested clonal diversity may be underestimated. Nearly half of unique spike-specific TCRs reportedly avoided B.1.351 and B.1.1.7 mutated regions. Repertoire sampling happened only post peak T cell response. Spike-specific TCR repertoires showed rising breadth and depth after two AZD1222 doses.

The CDR3 runs to 14 residues. Trimming stripped 1 base from V and 6 bases from J, with 9 bases between. The V gene's germline CDR1 is SSHAT and CDR2 FNYEAQ (reference sequence). The sequence was obtained from an adult in good health. The chain combines TRBV7-7 with TRBJ2-2; D unresolved. Sequences were derived from peripheral blood, sampled on day 0 of AZD1222 vaccination. CDR3 loop: CASSLVGLAGELFF. In DNA, the CDR3 is TGTGCCAGCAGCTTAGTAGGGTTAGCCGGGGAGCTGTTTTTT.